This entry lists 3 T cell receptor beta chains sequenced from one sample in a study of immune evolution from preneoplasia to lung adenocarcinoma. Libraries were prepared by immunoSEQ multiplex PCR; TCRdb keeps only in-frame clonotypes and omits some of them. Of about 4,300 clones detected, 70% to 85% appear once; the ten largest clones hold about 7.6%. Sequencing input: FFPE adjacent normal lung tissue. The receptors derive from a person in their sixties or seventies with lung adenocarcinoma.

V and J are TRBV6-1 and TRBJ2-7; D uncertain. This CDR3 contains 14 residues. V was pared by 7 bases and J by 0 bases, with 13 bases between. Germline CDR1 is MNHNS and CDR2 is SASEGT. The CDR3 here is CASKAGPISYEQYF. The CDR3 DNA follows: TGTGCCAGCAAGGCAGGCCCAATCTCCTACGAGCAGTACTTC.

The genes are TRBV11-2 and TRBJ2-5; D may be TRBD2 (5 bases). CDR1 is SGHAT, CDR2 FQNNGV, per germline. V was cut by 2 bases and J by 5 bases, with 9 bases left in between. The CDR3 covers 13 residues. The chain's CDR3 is CASSLTRLETQYF. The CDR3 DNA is TGTGCCAGCAGCTTAACTAGATTGGAGACCCAGTACTTC.

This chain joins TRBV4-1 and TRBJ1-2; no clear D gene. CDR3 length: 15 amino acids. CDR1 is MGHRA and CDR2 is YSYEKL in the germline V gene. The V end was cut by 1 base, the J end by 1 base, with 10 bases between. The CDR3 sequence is CASSQGPEVNYGYTF. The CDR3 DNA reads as TGCGCCAGCAGCCAAGGGCCTGAGGTTAACTATGGCTACACCTTC.